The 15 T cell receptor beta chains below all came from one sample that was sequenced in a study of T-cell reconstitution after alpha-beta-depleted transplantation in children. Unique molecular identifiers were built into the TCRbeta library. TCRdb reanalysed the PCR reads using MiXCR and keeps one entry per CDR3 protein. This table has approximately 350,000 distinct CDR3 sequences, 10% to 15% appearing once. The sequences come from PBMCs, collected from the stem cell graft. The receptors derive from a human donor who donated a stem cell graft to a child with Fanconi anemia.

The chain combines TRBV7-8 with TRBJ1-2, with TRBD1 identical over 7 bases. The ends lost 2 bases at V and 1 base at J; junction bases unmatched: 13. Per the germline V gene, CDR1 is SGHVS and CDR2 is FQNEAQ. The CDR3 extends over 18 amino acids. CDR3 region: CASSLLPTGRGLNYGYTF. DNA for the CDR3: TGTGCCAGCAGCTTACTTCCGACAGGGAGGGGGCTTAACTATGGCTACACCTTC.

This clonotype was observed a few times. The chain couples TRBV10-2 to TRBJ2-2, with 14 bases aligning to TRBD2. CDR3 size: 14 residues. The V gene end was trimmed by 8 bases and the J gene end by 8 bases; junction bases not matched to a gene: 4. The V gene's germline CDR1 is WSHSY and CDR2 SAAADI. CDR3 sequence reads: CASRLAGGAGELFF. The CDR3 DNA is TGCGCCAGCCGACTAGCGGGGGGGGCGGGGGAGCTGTTTTTT.

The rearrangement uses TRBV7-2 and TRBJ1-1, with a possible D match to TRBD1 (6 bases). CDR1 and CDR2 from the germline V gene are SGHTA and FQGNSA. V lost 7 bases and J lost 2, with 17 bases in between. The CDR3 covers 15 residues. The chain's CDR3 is CASTLWGHPNTEAFF. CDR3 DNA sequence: TGTGCCAGCACCCTATGGGGACATCCAAACACTGAAGCTTTCTTT.

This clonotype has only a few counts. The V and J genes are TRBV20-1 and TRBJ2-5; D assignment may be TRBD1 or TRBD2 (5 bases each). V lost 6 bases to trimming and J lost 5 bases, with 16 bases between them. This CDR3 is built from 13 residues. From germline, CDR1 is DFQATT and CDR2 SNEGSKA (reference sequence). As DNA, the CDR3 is TGCAGTGCCCCATCGGGGTGGGGGGAGACCCAGTACTTC. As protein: CSAPSGWGETQYF.

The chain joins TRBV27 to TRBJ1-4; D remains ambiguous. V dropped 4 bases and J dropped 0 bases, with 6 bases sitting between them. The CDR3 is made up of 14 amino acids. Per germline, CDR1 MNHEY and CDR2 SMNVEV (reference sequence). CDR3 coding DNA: TGTGCCAGCAGTTACCGACCAACTAATGAAAAACTGTTTTTT. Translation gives CASSYRPTNEKLFF.

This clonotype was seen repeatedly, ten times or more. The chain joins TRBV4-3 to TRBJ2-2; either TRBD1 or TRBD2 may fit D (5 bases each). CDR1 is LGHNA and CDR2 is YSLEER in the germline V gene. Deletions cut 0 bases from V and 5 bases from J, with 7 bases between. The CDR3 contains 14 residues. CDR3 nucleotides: TGCGCCAGCAGCCAAGATGAGGGGACCGGGGAGCTGTTTTTT. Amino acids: CASSQDEGTGELFF.

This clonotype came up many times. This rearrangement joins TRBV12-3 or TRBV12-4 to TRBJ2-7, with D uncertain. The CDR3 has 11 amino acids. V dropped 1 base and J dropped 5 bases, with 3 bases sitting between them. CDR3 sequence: CASSLGHEQYF. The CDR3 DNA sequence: TGTGCCAGCAGTTTAGGACACGAGCAGTACTTC.

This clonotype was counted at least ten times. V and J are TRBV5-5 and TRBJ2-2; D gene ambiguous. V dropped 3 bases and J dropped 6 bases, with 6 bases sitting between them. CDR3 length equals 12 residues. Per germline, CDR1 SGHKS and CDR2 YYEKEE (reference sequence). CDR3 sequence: CASSSLAGELFF. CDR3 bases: TGTGCCAGCAGCTCGTTAGCCGGGGAGCTGTTTTTT.

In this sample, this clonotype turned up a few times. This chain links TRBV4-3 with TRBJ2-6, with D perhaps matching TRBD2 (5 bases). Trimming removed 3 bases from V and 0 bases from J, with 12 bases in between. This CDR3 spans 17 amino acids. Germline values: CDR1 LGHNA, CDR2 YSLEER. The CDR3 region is CASSQRADTSGANVLTF. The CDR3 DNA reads TGCGCCAGCAGCCAGCGGGCCGATACCTCTGGGGCCAACGTCCTGACTTTC.

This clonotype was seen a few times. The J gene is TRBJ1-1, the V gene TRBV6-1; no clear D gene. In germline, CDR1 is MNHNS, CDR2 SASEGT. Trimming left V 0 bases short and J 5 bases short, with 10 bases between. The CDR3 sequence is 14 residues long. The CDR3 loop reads CASSEALGWTEAFF. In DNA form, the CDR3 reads TGTGCCAGCAGTGAAGCTTTGGGGTGGACTGAAGCTTTCTTT.

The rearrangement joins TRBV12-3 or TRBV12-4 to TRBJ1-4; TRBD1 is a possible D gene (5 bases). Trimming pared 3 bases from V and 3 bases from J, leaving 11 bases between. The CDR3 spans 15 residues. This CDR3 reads CASSLLAGPNEKLFF. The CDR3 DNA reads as TGTGCCAGCAGTTTGCTGGCAGGGCCTAATGAAAAACTGTTTTTT.

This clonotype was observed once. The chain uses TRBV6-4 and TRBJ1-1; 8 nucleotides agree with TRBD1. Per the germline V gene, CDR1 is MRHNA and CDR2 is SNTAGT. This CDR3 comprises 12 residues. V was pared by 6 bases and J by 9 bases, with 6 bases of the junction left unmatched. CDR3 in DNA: TGTGCCAGCAGGACAGGGGCGGTTAAAGCTTTCTTT. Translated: CASRTGAVKAFF.

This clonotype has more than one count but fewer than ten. CDR3 nucleotides: TGTGCCAGCAGTCCTTGGGGCAATGAGCAGTTCTTC. It codes for CASSPWGNEQFF. The J gene is TRBJ2-1, the V gene TRBV12-3 or TRBV12-4; D ambiguous. The V end lost 5 bases, the J end lost 6 bases, and 8 bases lay between the germline ends. There are 12 residues in the CDR3.

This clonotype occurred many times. The CDR3 nucleotides read TGTGCCAGCACCGAACAGGGCTCGGGGCAGCCCCAGCATTTT. Residues: CASTEQGSGQPQHF. The V gene is TRBV12-3 or TRBV12-4, the J gene TRBJ1-5, with D possibly being TRBD1 (6 bases). Trimming shortened V by 7 bases and J by 7 bases, and 17 bases separated the two germline ends. This CDR3 comprises 14 residues.

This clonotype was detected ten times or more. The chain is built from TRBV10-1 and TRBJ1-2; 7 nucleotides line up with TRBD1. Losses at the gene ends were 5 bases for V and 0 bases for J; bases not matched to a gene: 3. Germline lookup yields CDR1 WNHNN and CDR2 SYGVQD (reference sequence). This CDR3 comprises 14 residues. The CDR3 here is CASSPGTANYGYTF. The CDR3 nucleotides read TGCGCCAGCAGTCCAGGGACAGCTAACTATGGCTACACCTTC.